Each of the 9 T cell receptor beta chains below was sequenced from the same sample in a study of T cells after yellow fever vaccination. TCRdb itself ran the 5' RACE reads through MiXCR, one entry per CDR3 protein. Here the sample spans approximately 580,000 distinct CDR3 sequences, less than 20% being singletons. The specimen comprised PBMCs, sampled about 5 days after the first yellow fever vaccination. Receptor source: a man aged 18 to 29 who received the YFV17D yellow fever vaccine.

This chain connects TRBV5-4 to TRBJ2-5, with 7 positions matching TRBD2. This CDR3 contains 15 residues. V gave up 4 bases and J gave up 5 bases; unmatched junction bases: 11. Per the germline V gene, CDR1 is SGHNT and CDR2 is YYREEE (reference sequence). This CDR3 is CASSPSGDRRETQYF. The CDR3 coding sequence is TGTGCCAGCAGCCCCAGCGGGGACCGGCGGGAGACCCAGTACTTC.

The chain employs TRBV20-1 and TRBJ2-5; 9 bases match TRBD2. CDR1 and CDR2 from the germline V gene are DFQATT and SNEGSKA (reference sequence). The CDR3 runs to 13 residues. V was pared by 6 bases and J by 5 bases, with 7 bases of the junction left unmatched. The CDR3 is CSAIRGGGETQYF. For the CDR3, the DNA is TGCAGTGCCATCCGCGGGGGGGGGGAGACCCAGTACTTC.

The chain recombines TRBV5-6 with TRBJ1-5, with TRBD1 matching over 10 bases. With 4 bases clipped from V and 7 bases from J, the junction kept 8 bases outside the gene matches. This CDR3 comprises 15 residues. Germline V gene data show CDR1 as SGHDT and CDR2 as YYEEEE. CDR3 in amino acids: CASSVGTGEGQPQHF. In nucleotides, the CDR3 is TGTGCCAGCAGCGTAGGGACAGGGGAAGGACAGCCCCAGCATTTT.

This clonotype appeared a few times. The J gene is TRBJ2-1, the V gene TRBV6-5; D might be TRBD1 or TRBD2, each matching 6 bases. CDR1 and CDR2 (germline): MNHEY, SVGAGI. Trimming removed 2 bases at V and 0 bases at J, with 20 bases between. The CDR3 contains 19 residues. The CDR3 coding sequence is TGTGCCAGCAGTTACGGGACGGGGGCTGGAGCGGGCTCCTACAATGAGCAGTTCTTC. Protein product: CASSYGTGAGAGSYNEQFF.

The rearrangement links TRBV5-1 to TRBJ1-2; D ambiguous. The CDR3 runs 14 residues. V shed 6 bases and J shed 4 bases, with 16 bases lying between them. CDR1 and CDR2 from the germline V gene are SGHRS and YFSETQ. CDR3 sequence reads: CASKYSPGSYGYTF. Written as DNA, the CDR3 is TGCGCCAGCAAATACTCTCCGGGGAGCTATGGCTACACCTTC.

The rearrangement uses TRBV10-3 and TRBJ2-3, with 10 positions matching TRBD2. This CDR3 contains 18 residues. CDR1 and CDR2 from the germline V gene are ENHRY and SYGVKD. V shed 8 bases and J 7 bases; nucleotides not matched to a gene: 21. The DNA for the CDR3 is TGTGCCATCGGTGGAGGTGGAAGCGGGGGGGCCCTGGTAAATACGCAGTATTTT. Its translation: CAIGGGGSGGALVNTQYF.

The CDR3 region has the DNA TGTGCCAGCAGCGACCCAGGGGACACTGAAGCTTTCTTT. Protein product: CASSDPGDTEAFF. V and J are TRBV12-3 or TRBV12-4 and TRBJ1-1; D might be TRBD1 (6 bases). The CDR3 runs to 13 residues. Trimming removed 6 bases at V and 3 bases at J, with 11 bases between.

This clonotype was counted between two and nine times. This sequence joins TRBV5-1 and TRBJ2-5; D may be TRBD2 (5 bases). This CDR3 contains 14 residues. The V end lost 0 bases, the J end lost 6 bases, and 12 bases lay between the germline ends. CDR1 is SGHRS and CDR2 is YFSETQ in the germline V gene. CDR3 protein: CASSLAASLQTQYF. In DNA, the CDR3 is TGCGCCAGCAGCTTGGCGGCTAGCTTGCAGACCCAGTACTTC.

For this clonotype: At one boundary the junction diverges from the germline segment, which might be a read error. The chain links TRBV12-3 or TRBV12-4 to TRBJ1-2; D gene unclear. The CDR3 contains 11 residues. The chain's CDR3 is CASRLGGGYTF. CDR3 DNA: TGTGCCAGCAGATTAGGAGGGGGCTACACCTTC.